Listed below are T cell receptor beta chains from one sample, sequenced in a study of cytomegalovirus exposure and HLA in healthy donors. The repertoire was sequenced with immunoSEQ multiplex PCR; TCRdb's copy has only in-frame clones and lacks some. Of some 200,000 clones in the sample, about 13% were seen once. The sample taken for sequencing was PBMCs. The receptors shown here come from a man in his forties or fifties in good health and CMV-seropositive. Each CDR3 is given with its conserved first and last residue. D genes are given only for firm matches. Expanded clones are given a class, and other clones once, few, many or no size at all.

J,size,D,V,DNA,CDR3
TRBJ2-4,-,TRBD1,TRBV19,TGTGCCAGTAGTTGGAGACAGGGGCTAGCCAAAAACATTCAGTACTTC,CASSWRQGLAKNIQYF
TRBJ1-1,-,-,TRBV19,TGTGCCAGTAGTGCCCCGGGGTGGAACACTGAAGCTTTCTTT,CASSAPGWNTEAFF
TRBJ2-3,few,TRBD2,TRBV30,TGTGCCTGGATGCGAGCGGGGGGCACAGATACGCAGTATTTT,CAWMRAGGTDTQYF
TRBJ1-2,few,-,TRBV2,TGTGCCAGCAGTGAAGCGCGACAGCTCTATGGCTACACCTTC,CASSEARQLYGYTF
TRBJ2-3,few,TRBD1,TRBV6-6,TGTGCCAGCAGTTCTTCAGAAAGGGGGCCGGATACGCAGTATTTT,CASSSSERGPDTQYF
TRBJ1-5,-,-,TRBV19,TGTGCCAGTCATAACTCAGGCTCGGCCCAGCATTTT,CASHNSGSAQHF
TRBJ2-2,few,TRBD2,TRBV4-3,TGCGCCAGTAGCGGGGGGAAAACCGGGGAGCTGTTTTTT,CASSGGKTGELFF
TRBJ2-3,-,-,TRBV2,TGTGCCATGGGGGGAGGCGGGGTGATATCTAGCACAGATACGCAGTATTTT,CAMGGGGVISSTDTQYF
TRBJ1-1,-,-,TRBV28,TGTGCCAGCAGTTCCTACACTGAAGCTTTCTTT,CASSSYTEAFF
TRBJ2-5,few,TRBD1,TRBV5-6,TGTGCCAGCACCCGAGGGGGCAAGACCCAGTACTTC,CASTRGGKTQYF